The clone carrying this TCR beta chain was counted at least ten times. This entry is derived from a study of radiotherapy plus CTLA-4 blockade in lung cancer. Study as a whole: Around 20% of enrolled patients responded objectively, and 25% to 40% had disease control.

V was cut by 2 bases and J by 3 bases, with 7 bases left in between. Germline V gene lookup returns CDR1 SGHTA and CDR2 FQGNSA. The CDR3 is 13 residues long. Using immunoSEQ multiplex PCR, the repertoire was profiled, and TCRdb retains in-frame clones only, with some absent. The sample contains some 73,000 clones, 70% to 80% of which appear only once. This clonotype was obtained from a human donor with non-small cell lung cancer whose response to radiotherapy plus ipilimumab could not be evaluated. The chain is built from TRBV7-2 and TRBJ1-2, with D perhaps matching TRBD1 (5 bases). This specimen consisted of peripheral blood, obtained from a patient treated with radiotherapy plus ipilimumab. CDR3 in amino acids: CASSLSRDYGYTF. The CDR3 DNA sequence: TGTGCCAGCAGCTTATCCAGGGACTATGGCTACACCTTC.